This T cell receptor (beta chain) derives from a study of CD8 T cells in Susac syndrome. The authors carried out high-throughput sequencing of TCR beta. They applied it to CD8+ and CD4+ T cells obtained from blood. Treatment-naive patients with stable or active relapsing-remitting disease served as multiple sclerosis controls. Germline V gene sequence: CDR1 SNHLY, CDR2 FYNNEI. V gave up 7 bases and J gave up 0 bases, with 16 bases separating them. The CDR3 is 15 amino acids. A quantity of about 0.5 to 1 ug RNA underwent reverse transcription using random hexamers. TCRdb processed the immunoSEQ multiplex PCR reads anew with MiXCR; each CDR3 protein has one entry. The data show some 300,000 distinct CDR3 sequences, with approximately 90% seen just once and more than 0.15% held by the top ten.

This TCR came from a human donor with multiple sclerosis. V gene TRBV2 combines with J gene TRBJ2-7, with D perhaps matching TRBD1 (6 bases). The sample consisted of CD8+ T cells from PBMCs. In DNA form, the CDR3 reads TGTGCCAGCAAACCACAGGGCGCCAGCTCCTACGAGCAGTACTTC. Amino acids: CASKPQGASSYEQYF.